A selection of T cell receptor beta chains follows, all from one sample in a study of T cell responses to AZD1222 COVID-19 vaccine. This table comes from immunoSEQ multiplex PCR, and its TCRdb copy is limited to in-frame clones, with some not included. The table counts about 140,000 clones; 2% to 2.5% lies in the top ten. The sequencing sample was made of peripheral blood. These receptors all come from an adult in good health. Each CDR3 is given with its conserved first and last residue. D genes are given only for firm matches.

D: NA
V: TRBV5-8
J: TRBJ2-4
CDR3: CASSPAAVKNIQYF
DNA: TGTGCCAGCAGCCCCGCTGCGGTCAAAAACATTCAGTACTTC

D: NA
V: TRBV19
J: TRBJ1-4
CDR3: CASSWGGGDEKLFF
DNA: TGTGCCAGTAGCTGGGGAGGCGGAGATGAAAAACTGTTTTTT

D: TRBD1
V: TRBV7-2
J: TRBJ1-1
CDR3: CASTPGQGATEAFF
DNA: TGTGCCAGCACCCCCGGACAGGGGGCTACTGAAGCTTTCTTT

D: NA
V: TRBV30
J: TRBJ1-2
CDR3: CAWSVGSGYTF
DNA: TGTGCCTGGAGTGTGGGGAGCGGCTACACCTTC

D: TRBD1
V: TRBV18
J: TRBJ2-5
CDR3: CASSRGQQETQYF
DNA: TGTGCCAGCTCACGGGGACAGCAAGAGACCCAGTACTTC

D: NA
V: TRBV6-2/TRBV6-3
J: TRBJ2-7
CDR3: CASSSGLEQYF
DNA: TGTGCCAGCAGTTCAGGGCTCGAGCAGTACTTC

D: TRBD2
V: TRBV6-4
J: TRBJ2-2
CDR3: CASKIDGGGTGELFF
DNA: TGTGCCAGCAAGATCGACGGCGGGGGCACCGGGGAGCTGTTTTTT

D: NA
V: TRBV7-2
J: TRBJ1-4
CDR3: CASSGDGTADWEKLFF
DNA: TGTGCCAGCAGCGGGGACGGGACTGCCGATTGGGAAAAACTGTTTTTT

D: NA
V: TRBV6-5
J: TRBJ2-1
CDR3: CASSRGSDEQFF
DNA: TGTGCCAGCAGTCGGGGGTCGGATGAGCAGTTCTTC

D: NA
V: TRBV29-1
J: TRBJ2-3
CDR3: CSVTPISDIADTQYF
DNA: TGCAGCGTTACCCCCATCTCAGACATCGCAGATACGCAGTATTTT

D: NA
V: TRBV7-8
J: TRBJ1-1
CDR3: CASSLVSGEAFF
DNA: TGTGCCAGCAGCTTAGTATCTGGGGAAGCTTTCTTT

D: TRBD2
V: TRBV7-2
J: TRBJ2-3
CDR3: CASSARPGVDGEGYF
DNA: TGTGCCAGCAGCGCAAGACCCGGGGTGGACGGGGAGGGGTATTTT